This TCR beta chain was identified in a study of technical replicates of blood from several donors. The method was immunoSEQ multiplex PCR; TCRdb's version includes in-frame clones alone and lacks a portion of them. The table lists some 57,000 clones, about 90% of them singletons. V was shortened by 3 bases and J by 9 bases, with 9 bases between the two germline ends. The germline V gene has CDR1 LGHNA and CDR2 YNFKEQ. The CDR3 runs 12 residues. The chain uses TRBV4-2 and TRBJ2-1; perhaps TRBD2 as D (5 bases). Material for sequencing was PBMCs. The TCR sequence derives from a human donor in good health. Some clones in this sample may be carry-over from other donors' samples. The CDR3 sequence: CASSQDWGEQFF. The CDR3 DNA is TGTGCCAGCAGCCAGGACTGGGGTGAGCAGTTCTTC.